The next 4 T cell receptor beta chains were all read from a single sample in a study of blood T cell repertoires in COVID-19. Sequencing used immunoSEQ multiplex PCR; TCRdb keeps in-frame clones, though not all of them. The sample shows about 46,000 clones, about 89% of them seen only once. Sequenced: peripheral blood. The origin of the receptors is a human donor in a cohort sampled during active COVID-19.

The V and J genes are TRBV4-2 and TRBJ1-2; 8 bases match TRBD1. With 0 bases clipped from V and 6 bases from J, the junction kept 6 bases outside the gene matches. The CDR3 runs 15 residues. CDR1 and CDR2 (germline): LGHNA, YNFKEQ. The CDR3 DNA follows: TGTGCCAGCAGCCAAGAAGACAGGGGTACGAATGGCTACACCTTC. Translation: CASSQEDRGTNGYTF.

The table lists this clone with a few counts. This chain links TRBV7-6 with TRBJ2-7, with D possibly being TRBD2 (5 bases). Germline CDR1 reads SGHVS; CDR2 reads FNYEAQ. This CDR3 region has 13 residues. V lost 1 base to trimming and J lost 2 bases, with 6 bases between them. This chain's CDR3 is CASSLGETYEQYF. CDR3 in DNA: TGTGCCAGCAGCTTAGGGGAGACCTACGAGCAGTACTTC.

V gene TRBV27 combines with J gene TRBJ2-5, with TRBD2 matching over 8 bases. Trimming cost V 4 bases and J 5 bases; bases outside gene matches: 6. The CDR3 runs to 14 residues. Germline values: CDR1 MNHEY, CDR2 SMNVEV (reference sequence). CDR3 nucleotides: TGTGCCAGCAGTTCCCCGACTAGCGTGGAGACCCAGTACTTC. This encodes CASSSPTSVETQYF.

The chain joins TRBV5-1 to TRBJ2-1, with D tentatively TRBD2 (5 bases). Germline lookup yields CDR1 SGHRS and CDR2 YFSETQ. The length of the CDR3 is 15 residues. Trimming shortened V by 0 bases and J by 0 bases, and 7 bases separated the two germline ends. The chain's CDR3 is CASSLAAGSYNEQFF. Here the CDR3 DNA reads TGCGCCAGCAGCTTGGCCGCGGGCTCCTACAATGAGCAGTTCTTC.